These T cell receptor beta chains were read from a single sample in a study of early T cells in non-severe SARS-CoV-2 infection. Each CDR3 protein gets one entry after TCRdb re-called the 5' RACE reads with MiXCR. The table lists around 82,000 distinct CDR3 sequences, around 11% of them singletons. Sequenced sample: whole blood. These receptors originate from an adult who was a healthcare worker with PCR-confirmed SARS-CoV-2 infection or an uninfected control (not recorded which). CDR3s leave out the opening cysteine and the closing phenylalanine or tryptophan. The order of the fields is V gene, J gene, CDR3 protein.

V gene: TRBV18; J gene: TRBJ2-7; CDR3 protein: ASSPLSGGNEQY
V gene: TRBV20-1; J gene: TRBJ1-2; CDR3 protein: SASSGQDFYGYT
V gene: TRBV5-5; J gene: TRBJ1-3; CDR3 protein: ASSRDVSSGNTIY
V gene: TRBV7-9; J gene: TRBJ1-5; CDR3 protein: ASSLGTASNQPQH
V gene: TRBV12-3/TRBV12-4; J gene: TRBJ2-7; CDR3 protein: ASSLAGGTPNAYEQY
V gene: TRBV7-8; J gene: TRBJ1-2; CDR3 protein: ASSLGEGEFPSRYGYT
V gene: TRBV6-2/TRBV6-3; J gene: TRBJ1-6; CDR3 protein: ASSYSRGLNLSPLH
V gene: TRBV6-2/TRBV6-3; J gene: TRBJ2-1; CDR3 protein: ASSYSGGAVSGEQF
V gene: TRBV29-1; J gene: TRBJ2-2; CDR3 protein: SVGGDRYTGELF
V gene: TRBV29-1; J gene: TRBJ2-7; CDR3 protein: SVEAAGSSYEQY
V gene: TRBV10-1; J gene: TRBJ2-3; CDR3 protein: ASSEPCEQY
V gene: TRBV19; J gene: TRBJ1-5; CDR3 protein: ASSRSTATSNQPQH
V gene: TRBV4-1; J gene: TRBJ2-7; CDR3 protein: ASSQDSDGVPYEQY
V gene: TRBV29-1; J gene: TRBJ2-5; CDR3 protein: SARTQGQTSETQY
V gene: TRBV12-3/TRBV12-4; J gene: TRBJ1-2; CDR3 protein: ASRLTGLEGYT
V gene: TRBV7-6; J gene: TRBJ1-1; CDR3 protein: ASRLSGNTEAF
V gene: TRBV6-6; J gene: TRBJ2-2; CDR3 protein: ASSLTVGAGNTGELF
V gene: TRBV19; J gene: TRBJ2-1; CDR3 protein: ASSLFTSGVDNEQF
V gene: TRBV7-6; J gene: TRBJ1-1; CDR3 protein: ASSSPLRGQDTEAF
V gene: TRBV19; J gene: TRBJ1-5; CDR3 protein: ASSIAGKRQPQH
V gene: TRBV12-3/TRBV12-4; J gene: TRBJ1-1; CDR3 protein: ASSSSTEAF
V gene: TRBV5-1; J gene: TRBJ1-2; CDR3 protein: ASSFYTDYGYT
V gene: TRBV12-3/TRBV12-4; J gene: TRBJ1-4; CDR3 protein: ASTPSGGAGGKLF
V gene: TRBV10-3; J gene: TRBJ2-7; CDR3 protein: AISVGGPSSYEQY
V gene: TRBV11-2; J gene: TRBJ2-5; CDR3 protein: ASSSDDPLRTQY
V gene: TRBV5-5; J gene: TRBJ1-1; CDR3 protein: ASTLEQVNTEAF
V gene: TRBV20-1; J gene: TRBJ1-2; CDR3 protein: SARRTYYGYT
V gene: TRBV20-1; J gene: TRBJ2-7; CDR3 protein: SARTGSSYEQY
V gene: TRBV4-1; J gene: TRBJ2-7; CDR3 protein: ASSPGGGLPYEQY
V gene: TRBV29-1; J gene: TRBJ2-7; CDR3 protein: SVKDGYEQY
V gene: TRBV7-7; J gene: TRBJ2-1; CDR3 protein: ASSLEWGNYNEQF
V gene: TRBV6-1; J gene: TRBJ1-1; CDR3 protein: ASSRYDIRGTEAF